The present entry profiles one TCR beta chain with its context. Patients aged 18 to 65 had newly diagnosed hyperthyroidism of under 2 months' duration. The sample, blood from the first hyperthyroidism diagnosis, precedes any ophthalmopathy symptoms. PBMCs stemmed from more than 7.5 ml fresh peripheral blood. The entry originates in a study of T cells in Graves' hyperthyroidism and ophthalmopathy. RNA transcripts served as the template for amplifying TCR beta CDR3 regions. HTBI primers were employed in a first-round RT-PCR of the TCR CDR3. TCRdb re-derived calls from the multiplex PCR reads in MiXCR, one entry per CDR3 protein. The sample shows some 250,000 distinct CDR3 sequences, less than 15% of them seen only once. This CDR3 has 13 amino acids. Germline V gives CDR1 SEHNR, CDR2 FQNEAQ (reference sequence). Trimming stripped 5 bases from V and 4 bases from J, with 10 bases between.

The sample was blood. The clonotype was recovered from a woman between 35 and 50 years old with Graves' hyperthyroidism that later progressed to Graves' ophthalmopathy. The chain is built from TRBV7-9 and TRBJ2-3; the D is unclear. The CDR3 is CASSLKLADTQYF. The CDR3 nucleotides are TGTGCCAGCAGCCTTAAATTGGCAGATACGCAGTATTTT.